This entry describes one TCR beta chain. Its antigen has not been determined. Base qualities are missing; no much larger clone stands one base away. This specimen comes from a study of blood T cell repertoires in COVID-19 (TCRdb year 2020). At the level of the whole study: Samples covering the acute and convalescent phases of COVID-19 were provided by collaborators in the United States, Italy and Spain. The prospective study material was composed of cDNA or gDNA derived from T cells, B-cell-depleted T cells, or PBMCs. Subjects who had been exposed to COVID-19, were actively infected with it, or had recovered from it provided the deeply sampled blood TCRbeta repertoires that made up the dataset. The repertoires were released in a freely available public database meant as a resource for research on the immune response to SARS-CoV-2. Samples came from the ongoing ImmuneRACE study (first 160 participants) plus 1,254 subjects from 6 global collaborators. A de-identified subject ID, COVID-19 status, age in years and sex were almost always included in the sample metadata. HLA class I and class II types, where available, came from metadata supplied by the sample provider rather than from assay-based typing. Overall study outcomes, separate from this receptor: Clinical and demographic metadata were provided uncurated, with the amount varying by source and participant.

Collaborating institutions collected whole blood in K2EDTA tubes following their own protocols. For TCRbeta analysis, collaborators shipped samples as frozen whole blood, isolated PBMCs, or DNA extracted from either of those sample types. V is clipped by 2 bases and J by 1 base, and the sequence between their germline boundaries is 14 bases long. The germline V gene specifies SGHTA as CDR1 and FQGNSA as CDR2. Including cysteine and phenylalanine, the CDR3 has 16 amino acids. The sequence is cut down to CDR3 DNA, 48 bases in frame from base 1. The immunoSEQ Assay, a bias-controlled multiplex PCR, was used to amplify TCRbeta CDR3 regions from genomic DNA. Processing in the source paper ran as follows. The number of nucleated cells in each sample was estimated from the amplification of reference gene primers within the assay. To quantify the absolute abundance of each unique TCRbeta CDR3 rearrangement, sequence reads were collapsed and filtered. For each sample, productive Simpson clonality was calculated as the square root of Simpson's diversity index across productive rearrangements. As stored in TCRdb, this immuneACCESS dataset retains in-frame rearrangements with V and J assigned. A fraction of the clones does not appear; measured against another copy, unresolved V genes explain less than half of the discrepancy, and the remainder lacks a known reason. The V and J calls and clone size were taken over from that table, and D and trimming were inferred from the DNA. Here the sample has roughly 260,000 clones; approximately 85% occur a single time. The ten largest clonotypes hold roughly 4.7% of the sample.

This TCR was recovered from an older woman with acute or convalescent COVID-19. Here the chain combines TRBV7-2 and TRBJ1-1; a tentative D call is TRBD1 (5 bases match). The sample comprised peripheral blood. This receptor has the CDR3 CASSLIPDITNTEAFF. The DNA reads TGTGCCAGCAGCTTAATCCCGGACATCACGAACACTGAAGCTTTCTTT.